This T cell receptor (beta chain) was identified during a study of CD8 T cells in ankylosing spondylitis (dated by TCRdb to the late 2010s). For the wider study: The study profiled T cell receptor beta repertoires in healthy donors and ankylosing spondylitis patients to find disease-linked TCR variants. Samples of peripheral blood were taken, and for ankylosing spondylitis patients, synovial fluid was collected as well. The full study cohort comprised approximately 23 ankylosing spondylitis patients and over 95 healthy donors. Study-wide findings and limitations: A CD8+ phenotype was shown by the disease-linked clones, which were found at relatively low frequencies in peripheral blood. Blood from ankylosing spondylitis patients appeared to be characterized by a TCR beta motif made up of seven or eight highly homologous amino acid variants. Some of the motif variants had been reported before in the synovial fluid and blood of reactive arthritis patients, a finding that suggests common disease-initiation mechanisms. Significant enrichment of the disease-linked clones was reported in matched synovial fluid samples from ankylosing spondylitis patients.

The V and J ends are trimmed by 3 bases and 6 bases, leaving 15 bases between them. The germline V gene yields MNHEY for CDR1 and SVGAGI for CDR2. From its cysteine to its phenylalanine, the CDR3 spans 15 amino acids. Only CDR3 DNA is held: 45 bases, read in frame from base 1. There are a few counts of this clonotype. The target of this receptor is not known. Nothing much larger sits one base from this clone, and base qualities are not available. Reads for this sample came from an Illumina HiSeq 2500. Quantitative 5'-RACE with molecular barcodes was the method used to prepare the TCR beta libraries. Turning to the authors' computational methods: A new computational method, built on a probabilistic model of VDJ rearrangement, was used to identify disease-linked TCR variants. The public reads were reanalyzed by TCRdb: fastp trimming at Q25, MiXCR alignment, in-frame beta chains only. Rows matching on CDR3 protein sequence are summarized as one entry with the most common DNA and genes. The authors' filters were not applied to this entry. The sample table records 200,000 or so distinct CDR3 sequences; 13% of these occur just once. Together, the top ten hold about 11% of the sample.

The chain is assembled from TRBV6-5 and TRBJ2-1, with TRBD1 as a weak D call on 5 bases. This receptor was taken from a female donor with ankylosing spondylitis or in good health (not recorded which). Sequences were obtained from blood, either unsorted or a sorted T cell fraction (not recorded which). The CDR3 region reads CASSYLQGIFNEQFF. The DNA sequence reads TGTGCCAGCAGTTATTTGCAGGGAATTTTCAATGAGCAGTTCTTC.